This TCR beta chain was sequenced during a study of shared clonotypes between healthy human individuals. The CDR3 extends over 15 amino acids. Trimming removed 1 base from V and 0 bases from J, with 7 bases in between. The germline CDR1 and CDR2 sequences are MDHEN and SYDVKM. The test was conducted at deep level. Evenly divided among several immunoSEQ plates was the genomic DNA of each subset. TCRdb keeps only in-frame clones here, not all; method: immunoSEQ multiplex PCR. Of around 600,000 clones listed, 85% to 95% are singletons. Naive CD8 isolation took CD45RO-negative cells positively selected for CCR7 and excluded terminally differentiated effector memory CD45RA+ cells.

Sequences were obtained from naive CD8+ T cells sorted from blood. The clonotype originates from a woman in her 30s in good health. The genes are TRBV28 and TRBJ2-1; D is uncertain. The CDR3 is CASSLLVSSYNEQFF. CDR3 coding DNA: TGTGCCAGCAGTTTATTGGTGAGCTCCTACAATGAGCAGTTCTTC.